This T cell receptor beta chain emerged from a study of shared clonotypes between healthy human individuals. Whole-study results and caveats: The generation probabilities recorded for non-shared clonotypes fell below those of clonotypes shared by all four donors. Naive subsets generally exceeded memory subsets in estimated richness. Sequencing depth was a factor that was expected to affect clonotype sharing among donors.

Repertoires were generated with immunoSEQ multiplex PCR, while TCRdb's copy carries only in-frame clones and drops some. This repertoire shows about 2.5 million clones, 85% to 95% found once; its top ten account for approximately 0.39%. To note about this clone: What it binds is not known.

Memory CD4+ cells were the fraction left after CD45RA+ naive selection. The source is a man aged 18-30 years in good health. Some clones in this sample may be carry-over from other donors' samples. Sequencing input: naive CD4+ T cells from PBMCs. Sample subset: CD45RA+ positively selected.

The DNA of the CDR3 is TGTGCCAGCAGCCAGGGGACGGGGTACCAAGAGACCCAGTACTTC. This encodes CASSQGTGYQETQYF. The chain recombines TRBV7-2 with TRBJ2-5, with D maybe TRBD1 (6 bases). The CDR3 sequence is 15 residues long. Germline V CDR1 and CDR2: SGHTA, FQGNSA. Trimming stripped 5 bases from V and 0 bases from J, with 13 bases between. Drawing the rest from reference TRBV7-2 and TRBJ2-5, the complete variable domain is GAGVSQSPSNKVTEKGKDVELRCDPISGHTALYWYRQSLGQGLEFLIYFQGNSAPDKSGLPSDRFSAERTGGSVSTLTIQRTQQEDSAVYLCASSQGTGYQETQYFGPGTRLLVL.